A selection of T cell receptor beta chains follows, all from one sample in a study of cytomegalovirus exposure and HLA in healthy donors. Clones were read by immunoSEQ multiplex PCR, and TCRdb kept only the in-frame ones, dropping some. Of approximately 180,000 clones in the sample, roughly four fifths were seen once. The specimen sequenced was PBMCs. Source of these receptors: a woman between 25 and 40 years old in good health and CMV-seronegative. Each CDR3 is given with its conserved first and last residue. D genes are given only for firm matches. Some rows have no size entry. The others give once, few or many, or a class for an expanded clone.

few TRBD1 TRBJ1-2 TRBV7-2 CASSALQGATGGYTF TGTGCCAGCAGCGCCCTACAGGGGGCGACGGGTGGCTACACCTTC
- - TRBJ2-7 TRBV20-1 CSAGGGGEQYF TGCAGCGCCGGCGGGGGCGGCGAGCAGTACTTC
- TRBD1 TRBJ2-6 TRBV10-3 CAISDPGQGAPGANVLTF TGTGCCATCAGTGATCCGGGACAGGGGGCCCCTGGGGCCAACGTCCTGACTTTC
- TRBD2 TRBJ2-3 TRBV28 CASSSPGWSGGGKGDTQYF TGTGCCAGCAGCTCCCCCGGGTGGTCTGGCGGGGGAAAGGGGGATACGCAGTATTTT
few - TRBJ2-3 TRBV6-4 CASSQQGSQADTQYF TGTGCCAGCAGTCAACAGGGTAGTCAGGCAGATACGCAGTATTTT
few - TRBJ2-7 TRBV29-1 CSVQGSYEQYF TGCAGCGTTCAGGGATCCTACGAGCAGTACTTC
- - TRBJ2-4 TRBV5-4 CASSVGGPGNIQYF TGTGCCAGCAGCGTGGGGGGCCCTGGAAACATTCAGTACTTC
- TRBD2 TRBJ2-3 TRBV25-1 CASSVRGGASDTQYF TGTGCCAGCAGTGTACGCGGGGGGGCCTCAGATACGCAGTATTTT
- - TRBJ1-3 TRBV7-2 CASSLDRLSGNTIYF TGTGCCAGCAGTTTGGACAGACTCTCTGGAAACACCATATATTTT
- TRBD1 TRBJ1-3 TRBV7-9 CASSLQGGGGTIYF TGTGCCAGCAGCTTACAAGGGGGCGGTGGCACCATATATTTT
- TRBD1 TRBJ2-1 TRBV28 CASSLIGQGDNEQFF TGTGCCAGCAGTTTGATAGGACAGGGGGACAATGAGCAGTTCTTC
- - TRBJ2-7 TRBV11-2 CASSQPPGGHHEQYF TGTGCCAGCAGCCAACCCCCGGGGGGCCATCACGAGCAGTACTTC
once TRBD1 TRBJ1-4 TRBV25-1 CASSKGQGVFEKLFF TGTGCCAGCAGTAAAGGACAGGGGGTTTTTGAAAAACTGTTTTTT
- - TRBJ2-1 TRBV7-9 CASSFEGGEAYNEQFF TGTGCCAGCAGCTTTGAAGGGGGGGAGGCCTACAATGAGCAGTTCTTC
- TRBD1 TRBJ1-2 TRBV5-1 CASSLQGEEGDGYTF TGCGCCAGCAGCTTACAGGGGGAAGAAGGCGATGGCTACACCTTC
- TRBD2 TRBJ2-1 TRBV30 CAWSEDSGDSYNEQFF TGTGCCTGGAGTGAGGATAGCGGGGACTCCTACAATGAGCAGTTCTTC
- TRBD1 TRBJ2-5 TRBV19 CASSIAGTGWGPETQYF TGTGCCAGTAGTATAGCCGGGACAGGTTGGGGTCCGGAGACCCAGTACTTC
- - TRBJ1-1 TRBV29-1 CSVEPDRTLNTEAFF TGCAGCGTTGAACCGGACAGAACTTTGAACACTGAAGCTTTCTTT
- - TRBJ1-1 TRBV7-9 CASSLDSRGPEAFF TGTGCCAGCAGCTTAGACAGCCGGGGTCCTGAAGCTTTCTTT
few - TRBJ2-6 TRBV7-2 CASSWTLSGANVLTF TGTGCCAGCAGCTGGACTCTATCTGGGGCCAACGTCCTGACTTTC
- TRBD2 TRBJ2-1 TRBV4-1 CASSLYLAGVYNEQFF TGCGCCAGCTCACTCTATCTAGCGGGAGTTTACAATGAGCAGTTCTTC
- - TRBJ2-7 TRBV28 CASSDSTLYEQYF TGTGCCAGCAGCGATTCGACTCTTTACGAGCAGTACTTC
- - TRBJ1-2 TRBV30 CAWDGKGNGYTF TGTGCCTGGGACGGGAAGGGAAATGGCTACACCTTC
- - TRBJ2-3 TRBV29-1 CSVANRTGLGTDTQYF TGCAGCGTTGCTAACCGTACAGGGTTGGGCACAGATACGCAGTATTTT
- TRBD1 TRBJ2-2 TRBV18 CASSPTSIWTGYRSTGELFF TGTGCCAGCTCACCGACAAGTATTTGGACAGGGTATCGAAGCACCGGGGAGCTGTTTTTT
- - TRBJ2-1 TRBV28 CASSTIASYNEQFF TGTGCCAGCAGTACCATAGCCTCCTACAATGAGCAGTTCTTC
- - TRBJ1-1 TRBV18 CASSPSRTEPCF TGTGCCAGCTCACCATCCCGGACAGAACCATGTTTT
once - TRBJ1-2 TRBV28 CASTTGFNYGYTF TGTGCCAGCACAACGGGATTTAACTATGGCTACACCTTC
- TRBD1 TRBJ1-5 TRBV19 CASRGQGNSNQPQHF TGTGCCAGTAGAGGACAGGGGAATAGCAATCAGCCCCAGCATTTT
- TRBD1 TRBJ1-5 TRBV6-5 CASGPGGGNQPQHF TGTGCCAGCGGGCCAGGGGGTGGCAATCAGCCCCAGCATTTT
- - TRBJ1-1 TRBV18 CASSPPASVSNTEAFF TGTGCCAGCTCACCACCCGCTTCGGTTTCGAACACTGAAGCTTTCTTT
- - TRBJ2-7 TRBV5-6 CASSLLSGKRYYEQYF TGTGCCAGCAGCTTGTTGTCGGGAAAAAGATACTACGAGCAGTACTTC
- TRBD1 TRBJ1-5 TRBV19 CASSIVAAGGQPQHF TGTGCTAGTAGTATAGTGGCGGCAGGGGGCCAGCCCCAGCATTTT
- TRBD1 TRBJ2-2 TRBV7-2 CASISGGANTGELFF TGTGCCAGCATATCAGGGGGCGCGAACACCGGGGAGCTGTTTTTT
once - TRBJ2-3 TRBV29-1 CSVGGRVTDTQYF TGCAGCGTTGGAGGCAGGGTCACAGATACGCAGTATTTT
- TRBD1 TRBJ2-1 TRBV9 CASSGRQGGNEQFF TGTGCCAGCAGCGGGCGACAGGGTGGTAATGAGCAGTTCTTC
- - TRBJ2-5 TRBV7-6 CASSFSGGGETQYF TGTGCCAGCAGCTTCTCGGGGGGCGGGGAGACCCAGTACTTC
few TRBD2 TRBJ2-2 TRBV5-4 CASSPSGGAPGELFF TGTGCCAGCAGCCCTAGCGGGGGGGCCCCCGGGGAGCTGTTTTTT